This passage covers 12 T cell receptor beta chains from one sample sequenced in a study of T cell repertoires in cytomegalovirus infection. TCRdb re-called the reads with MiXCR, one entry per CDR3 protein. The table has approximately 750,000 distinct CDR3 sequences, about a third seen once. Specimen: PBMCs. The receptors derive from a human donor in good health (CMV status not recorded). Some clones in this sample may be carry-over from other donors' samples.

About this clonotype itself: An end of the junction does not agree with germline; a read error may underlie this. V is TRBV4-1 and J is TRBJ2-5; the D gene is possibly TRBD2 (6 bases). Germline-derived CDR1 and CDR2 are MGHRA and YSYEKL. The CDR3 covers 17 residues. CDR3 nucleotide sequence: TGTGCCAGCAGCCCACCTCGGGGGTGGACCAATCAAGAGACCCAGTACTTC. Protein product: CASSPPRGWTNQETQYF.

The CDR3, as DNA: TGTGCCAGCAGTTTACGGACTAGCGGGGCCGAGCAGTACTTC. Translating gives CASSLRTSGAEQYF. This chain links TRBV12-3 or TRBV12-4 with TRBJ2-7; 12 bases align to TRBD2. J lost 6 bases, V lost 2 bases, and 2 bases had no gene match. The length of the CDR3 is 14 residues.

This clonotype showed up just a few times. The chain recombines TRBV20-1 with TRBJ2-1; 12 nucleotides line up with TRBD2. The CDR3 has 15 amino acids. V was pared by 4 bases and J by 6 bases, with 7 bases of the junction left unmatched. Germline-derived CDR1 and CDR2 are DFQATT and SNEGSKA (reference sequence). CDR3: CSATGLAGRGNEQFF. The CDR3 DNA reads TGCAGTGCTACAGGACTAGCGGGACGAGGCAATGAGCAGTTCTTC.

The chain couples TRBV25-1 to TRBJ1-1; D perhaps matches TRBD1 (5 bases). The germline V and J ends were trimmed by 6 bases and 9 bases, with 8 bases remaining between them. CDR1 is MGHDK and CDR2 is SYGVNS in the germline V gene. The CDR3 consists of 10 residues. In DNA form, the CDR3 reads TGTGCCAGCAGGGGACCAAAAGCTTTCTTT. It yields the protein CASRGPKAFF.

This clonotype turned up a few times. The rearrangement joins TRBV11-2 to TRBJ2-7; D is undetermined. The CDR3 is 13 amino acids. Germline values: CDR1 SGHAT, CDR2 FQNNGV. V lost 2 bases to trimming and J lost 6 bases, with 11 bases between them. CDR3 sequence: CASSLIWPSEQYF. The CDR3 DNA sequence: TGTGCCAGCAGCTTAATTTGGCCCTCCGAGCAGTACTTC.

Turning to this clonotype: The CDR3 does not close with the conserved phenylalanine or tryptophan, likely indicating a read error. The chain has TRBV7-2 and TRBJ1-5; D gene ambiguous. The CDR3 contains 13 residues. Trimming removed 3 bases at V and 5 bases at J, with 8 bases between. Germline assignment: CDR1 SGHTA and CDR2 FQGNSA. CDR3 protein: CASSFRGDQPQHL. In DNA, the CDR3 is TGTGCCAGCAGCTTCAGAGGTGATCAGCCCCAGCATTTG.

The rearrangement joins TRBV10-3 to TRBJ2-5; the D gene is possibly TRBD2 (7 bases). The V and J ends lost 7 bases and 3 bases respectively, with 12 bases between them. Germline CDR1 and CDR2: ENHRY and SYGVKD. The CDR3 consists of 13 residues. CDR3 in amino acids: CAIMRGGEETQYF. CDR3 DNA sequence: TGTGCCATCATGAGGGGGGGAGAAGAGACCCAGTACTTC.

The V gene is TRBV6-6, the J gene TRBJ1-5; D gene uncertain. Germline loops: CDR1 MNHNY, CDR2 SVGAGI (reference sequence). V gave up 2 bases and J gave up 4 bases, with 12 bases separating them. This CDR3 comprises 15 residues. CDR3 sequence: CASSYRLLPNQPQHF. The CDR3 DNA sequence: TGTGCCAGCAGTTACCGGTTACTCCCTAATCAGCCCCAGCATTTT.

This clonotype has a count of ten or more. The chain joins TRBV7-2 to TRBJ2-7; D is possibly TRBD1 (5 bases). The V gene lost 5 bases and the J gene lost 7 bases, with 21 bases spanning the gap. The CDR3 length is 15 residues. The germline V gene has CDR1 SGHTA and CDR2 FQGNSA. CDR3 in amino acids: CASSPPPDTPREQYF. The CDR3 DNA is TGTGCCAGCAGCCCCCCCCCGGACACCCCAAGGGAGCAGTACTTC.

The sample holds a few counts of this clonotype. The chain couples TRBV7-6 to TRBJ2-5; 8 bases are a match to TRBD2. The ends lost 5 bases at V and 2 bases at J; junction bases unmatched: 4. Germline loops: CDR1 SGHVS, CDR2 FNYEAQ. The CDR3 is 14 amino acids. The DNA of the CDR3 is TGTGCCAGCAGCCGACTAGCGCAACAAGAGACCCAGTACTTC. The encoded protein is CASSRLAQQETQYF.

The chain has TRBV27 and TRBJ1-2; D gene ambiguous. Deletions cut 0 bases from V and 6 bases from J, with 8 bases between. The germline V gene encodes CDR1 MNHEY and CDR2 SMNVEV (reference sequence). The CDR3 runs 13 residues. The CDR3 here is CASSLSRQHGYTF. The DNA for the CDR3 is TGTGCCAGCAGTTTATCTAGGCAACATGGCTACACCTTC.

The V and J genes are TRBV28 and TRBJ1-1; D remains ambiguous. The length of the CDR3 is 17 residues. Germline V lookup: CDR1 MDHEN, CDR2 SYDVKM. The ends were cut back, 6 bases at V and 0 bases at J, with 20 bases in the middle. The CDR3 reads CASSSPRQDGLNTEAFF. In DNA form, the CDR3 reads TGTGCCAGCAGCTCCCCCCGGCAGGACGGGTTGAACACTGAAGCTTTCTTT.